This TCR beta chain came from a study of blood T cell repertoires in COVID-19. Study details: Specimens from acute and convalescent COVID-19 originated in the United States, Italy and Spain.

The length of the CDR3 is 14 residues. With 5 bases clipped from V and 11 bases from J, the junction kept 10 bases outside the gene matches. CDR1 and CDR2 from the germline V gene are SNHLY and FYNNEI. The table came from immunoSEQ multiplex PCR; TCRdb's copy has only in-frame clones and leaves some out. This repertoire shows 170,000 or so clones, about 83% found once; its top ten account for about 1%. The TCR comes from a woman younger than 35 who had recovered from COVID-19. The chain carries TRBV2 and TRBJ1-1; 11 positions match TRBD1. Sequences were obtained from peripheral blood. DNA for the CDR3: TGTGCCAGCAGTCCGCCTCCGGGACAGGGGGAGGCTTTCTTT. It translates to CASSPPPGQGEAFF.